The source of this T cell receptor (beta chain) is a study of shared T cell receptors in the human thymus. The data were produced by immunoSEQ multiplex PCR, yet TCRdb's version contains in-frame clones alone and is incomplete. The sample carries approximately 760,000 clones, roughly 85% recorded once. Germline trimming cut 6 bases from V and 0 bases from J; bases unmatched to any gene: 17. CDR3 size: 19 residues. The germline V gene has CDR1 MDHEN and CDR2 SYDVKM. The sample was also reused in another study, on human thymus T cells. That paper states: Thymic samples were excised during corrective heart operations. There were highly overlapping thymic repertoires among unrelated individuals, as related research reported.

The sequencing input was thymocytes. The source of this sequence is a girl under two years old with a congenital heart defect. The rearrangement uses TRBV28 and TRBJ2-3; TRBD2 matches 8 bases. For the CDR3, the DNA is TGTGCCAGCAGCTCATTACCGCCCAGCGGGGGTGTTAGCACAGATACGCAGTATTTT. Translation gives CASSSLPPSGGVSTDTQYF.